The present T cell receptor (beta chain) was sequenced within a study of blood T cell repertoires in COVID-19. At the level of the study: The United States, Italy and Spain provided the acute and convalescent COVID-19 samples. The analysed material was cDNA or gDNA that came from T cells, B-cell-depleted T cells, or PBMCs.

Note on this clone: The junction departs from the called germline gene at one end, perhaps through a read error.

This CDR3 comprises 13 residues. The germline gives CDR1 SEHNR, CDR2 FQNEAQ (reference sequence). Per the original data handling: By means of reference gene primer amplification, nucleated cell counts were estimated. Assay: immunoSEQ multiplex PCR; the TCRdb copy retains only in-frame clones and omits some. D and trimming were read from the DNA, whereas the V and J calls and clone size are those reported in that table. Here the sample spans tens of thousands of clones, over 75% being singletons. Input material: peripheral blood. The receptor comes from a man aged 45-60 years with active COVID-19. The gene calls are TRBV7-9 and TRBJ1-5; 8 nucleotides agree with TRBD1. CDR3 region: CASSFDGTGLMSF. CDR3 DNA sequence: TGTGCCAGCAGCTTTGATGGGACAGGATTGATGTCTTTT.